Each of the 12 T cell receptor beta chains below was sequenced from the same sample in a study of T cell repertoires in cytomegalovirus infection. MiXCR, run by TCRdb on the reads, gives a single entry per CDR3 protein. In the table there are about 770,000 distinct CDR3 sequences, roughly 28% of which are singletons. The antigens these receptors bind are not known. Sequences were derived from cultured CD8+ T cells from PBMCs, sampled from culture after CMV antigen stimulation. The receptors derive from a human donor in good health (CMV status not recorded). Some clones in this sample may be carry-over from other donors' samples.

The chain has TRBV12-3 or TRBV12-4 and TRBJ2-3; D call uncertain. V was shortened by 6 bases and J by 2 bases, with 18 bases between the two germline ends. CDR3 length: 16 residues. CDR3 coding DNA: TGTGCCAGCAGATTTTACACGGAACCCCACACAGATACGCAGTATTTT. This gives the protein CASRFYTEPHTDTQYF.

The chain has TRBV19 and TRBJ1-1; a weak D match, TRBD1 (6 bases). The V gene lost 3 bases and the J gene lost 13 bases, with 18 bases spanning the gap. The CDR3 is 13 residues long. CDR1 and CDR2 (germline): LNHDA, SQIVND (reference sequence). CDR3 nucleotide sequence: TGTGCCAGTAGTATGGGGGGCCAGGATGTTGATTTCTTT. This encodes CASSMGGQDVDFF.

This clonotype was seen more than once but under ten times. V usage is TRBV20-1 and J usage is TRBJ2-1; D remains ambiguous. Looked up from germline, CDR1 is DFQATT and CDR2 is SNEGSKA (reference sequence). The V end was cut by 0 bases, the J end by 0 bases, with 9 bases between. The CDR3 runs to 15 residues. The CDR3 sequence is CSARDLGSSYNEQFF. CDR3 nucleotides: TGCAGTGCTAGAGATCTTGGAAGCTCCTACAATGAGCAGTTCTTC.

The CDR3 region is CASSWTGWEDTGELFF. In DNA form, the CDR3 reads TGTGCCAGCAGCTGGACAGGGTGGGAGGACACCGGGGAGCTGTTTTTT. This sequence joins TRBV6-6 and TRBJ2-2; 8 nucleotides agree with TRBD1. The CDR3 has 16 amino acids. Germline CDR1 MNHNY, CDR2 SVGAGI (reference sequence). The V segment lost 6 bases and the J segment 3 bases; nucleotides outside the gene matches: 9.

The gene calls are TRBV10-2 and TRBJ2-5; either TRBD1 or TRBD2 may supply D (5 bases each). Trimming took off 4 bases at V and 5 bases at J, with 14 bases between the two ends. CDR1 WSHSY and CDR2 SAAADI come from the germline V gene. The CDR3 is 14 residues long. CDR3 DNA: TGCGCCAGCAGTGGAGGGGCGTATTTGGAGACCCAGTACTTC. Protein product: CASSGGAYLETQYF.

This clonotype was seen only a few times. The chain recombines TRBV3-1 with TRBJ2-4; D gene unclear. V was trimmed by 3 bases and J by 0 bases, leaving 9 bases between them. The CDR3 extends over 15 amino acids. Germline V gene data show CDR1 as LGHDT and CDR2 as YNNKEL (reference sequence). The CDR3 region is CASSHLTLAKNIQYF. The CDR3 DNA reads as TGTGCCAGCAGCCATCTGACGTTAGCCAAAAACATTCAGTACTTC. The entire variable domain, with the rest obtained from reference TRBV3-1 and TRBJ2-4, is as follows: DTAVSQTPKYLVTQMGNDKSIKCEQNLGHDTMYWYKQDSKKFLKIMFSYNNKELIINETVPNRFSPKSPDKAHLNLHINSLELGDSAVYFCASSHLTLAKNIQYFGAGTRLSVL.

V and J are TRBV28 and TRBJ1-1; D gene uncertain. The CDR3 runs 13 residues. V was trimmed by 7 bases and J by 0 bases, leaving 9 bases between them. Per germline, CDR1 MDHEN and CDR2 SYDVKM. The CDR3 is CASKLGLNTEAFF. In DNA, the CDR3 is TGTGCCAGCAAATTGGGATTGAACACTGAAGCTTTCTTT.

This clonotype was observed a few times. The chain links TRBV7-9 to TRBJ1-1; D might be TRBD1 (5 bases). V was trimmed by 3 bases and J by 7 bases, leaving 9 bases between them. In germline, CDR1 is SEHNR, CDR2 FQNEAQ (reference sequence). The CDR3 has 12 amino acids. The CDR3 sequence is CASSFPGLEAFF. CDR3 nucleotides: TGTGCCAGCAGCTTCCCGGGGCTTGAAGCTTTCTTT.

The chain couples TRBV4-1 to TRBJ2-3; the match to TRBD2 covers 7 bases. The CDR3 loop spans 16 amino acids. V was clipped by 2 bases and J by 6 bases; unmatched bases: 11. Germline CDR1 reads MGHRA; CDR2 reads YSYEKL. CDR3 DNA: TGCGCCAGCAGCCAACCTGGACGGCGGGGAGGGGATACGCAGTATTTT. The encoded protein is CASSQPGRRGGDTQYF.

The chain is built from TRBV27 and TRBJ2-2; 9 bases line up with TRBD1. From germline, CDR1 is MNHEY and CDR2 SMNVEV (reference sequence). The V segment lost 6 bases and the J segment 1 base; nucleotides outside the gene matches: 3. This CDR3 is 15 amino acids long. DNA of the CDR3: TGTGCCAGCAGCACAGGGGGCCTGAACACCGGGGAGCTGTTTTTT. Protein sequence: CASSTGGLNTGELFF.

This clonotype has just a few counts. This sequence joins TRBV4-1 and TRBJ1-1; no firm D call. The ends were cut back, 1 base at V and 3 bases at J, with 9 bases in the middle. Germline V lookup: CDR1 MGHRA, CDR2 YSYEKL. This CDR3 spans 14 amino acids. The CDR3 region is CASSQGRADTEAFF. CDR3 DNA: TGCGCCAGCAGCCAAGGGAGGGCAGACACTGAAGCTTTCTTT.

A few counts support this clonotype. This sequence joins TRBV7-9 and TRBJ1-2; TRBD1 agrees at 9 bases. Losses at the gene ends were 5 bases for V and 0 bases for J; bases not matched to a gene: 7. Germline V CDR1 and CDR2: SEHNR, FQNEAQ (reference sequence). The CDR3 contains 16 residues. CDR3: CASSRDRDPTNYGYTF. CDR3 coding DNA: TGTGCCAGCAGCCGGGACAGGGACCCTACTAACTATGGCTACACCTTC. The full variable domain, rest sourced from reference TRBV7-9 and TRBJ1-2, is DTGVSQNPRHKITKRGQNVTFRCDPISEHNRLYWYRQTLGQGPEFLTYFQNEAQLEKSRLLSDRFSAERPKGSFSTLEIQRTEQGDSAMYLCASSRDRDPTNYGYTFGSGTRLTVV.